The T cell receptor beta chain under discussion was sequenced for a study of blood T cell repertoires in COVID-19. Study as a whole: Samples came from the United States, Italy and Spain, spanning acute and convalescent COVID-19.

CDR3 length: 13 amino acids. The germline gives CDR1 LNHDA, CDR2 SQIVND (reference sequence). V was cut by 7 bases and J by 0 bases, with 9 bases left in between. Clones were read by immunoSEQ multiplex PCR, and TCRdb kept only the in-frame ones, dropping some. This sample has over 250,000 clones, with 70% to 90% found just once. This sequence joins TRBV19 and TRBJ1-1; D call uncertain. The specimen sequenced was peripheral blood. The TCR comes from a woman aged 50 to 60 with acute or convalescent COVID-19. CDR3 bases: TGTGCCAGTATTACGACACTGAACACTGAAGCTTTCTTT. It is translated as CASITTLNTEAFF.